This T cell receptor beta chain derives from a study of OX40 agonist ivuxolimab in advanced cancers. Study outcomes and limitations: Antigen targets of the expanded peripheral T cells went undetermined. Averaging showed that CD8+ T cells had more expanded clones than CD4+ did. Patients with a partial response at 0.1-3.0 mg/kg had among the lowest clonal expansion. Within 6 weeks, CD4+ and CD8+ blood T cells expanded clonally at 0.1 to 3.0 mg/kg.

The germline gives CDR1 LNHDA, CDR2 SQIVND (reference sequence). The CDR3 totals 12 residues. Trimming removed 3 bases at V and 8 bases at J, with 10 bases between. The assay was immunoSEQ multiplex PCR, and TCRdb's table has in-frame clones only and misses some. The profile shows under 90,000 clones, approximately 83% of them singletons. Comment on this clone: What it recognizes is unknown.

Sample: CD4+ or CD8+ T cells sorted from blood, taken in a trial of the OX40 agonist ivuxolimab. The sequence was collected from an adult with an advanced solid tumor such as melanoma, head and neck, liver or kidney cancer. The chain joins TRBV19 to TRBJ1-2; D gene uncertain. Here the CDR3 reads CASSILFGGYTF. CDR3 bases: TGTGCCAGTAGTATCCTTTTTGGGGGCTACACCTTC.